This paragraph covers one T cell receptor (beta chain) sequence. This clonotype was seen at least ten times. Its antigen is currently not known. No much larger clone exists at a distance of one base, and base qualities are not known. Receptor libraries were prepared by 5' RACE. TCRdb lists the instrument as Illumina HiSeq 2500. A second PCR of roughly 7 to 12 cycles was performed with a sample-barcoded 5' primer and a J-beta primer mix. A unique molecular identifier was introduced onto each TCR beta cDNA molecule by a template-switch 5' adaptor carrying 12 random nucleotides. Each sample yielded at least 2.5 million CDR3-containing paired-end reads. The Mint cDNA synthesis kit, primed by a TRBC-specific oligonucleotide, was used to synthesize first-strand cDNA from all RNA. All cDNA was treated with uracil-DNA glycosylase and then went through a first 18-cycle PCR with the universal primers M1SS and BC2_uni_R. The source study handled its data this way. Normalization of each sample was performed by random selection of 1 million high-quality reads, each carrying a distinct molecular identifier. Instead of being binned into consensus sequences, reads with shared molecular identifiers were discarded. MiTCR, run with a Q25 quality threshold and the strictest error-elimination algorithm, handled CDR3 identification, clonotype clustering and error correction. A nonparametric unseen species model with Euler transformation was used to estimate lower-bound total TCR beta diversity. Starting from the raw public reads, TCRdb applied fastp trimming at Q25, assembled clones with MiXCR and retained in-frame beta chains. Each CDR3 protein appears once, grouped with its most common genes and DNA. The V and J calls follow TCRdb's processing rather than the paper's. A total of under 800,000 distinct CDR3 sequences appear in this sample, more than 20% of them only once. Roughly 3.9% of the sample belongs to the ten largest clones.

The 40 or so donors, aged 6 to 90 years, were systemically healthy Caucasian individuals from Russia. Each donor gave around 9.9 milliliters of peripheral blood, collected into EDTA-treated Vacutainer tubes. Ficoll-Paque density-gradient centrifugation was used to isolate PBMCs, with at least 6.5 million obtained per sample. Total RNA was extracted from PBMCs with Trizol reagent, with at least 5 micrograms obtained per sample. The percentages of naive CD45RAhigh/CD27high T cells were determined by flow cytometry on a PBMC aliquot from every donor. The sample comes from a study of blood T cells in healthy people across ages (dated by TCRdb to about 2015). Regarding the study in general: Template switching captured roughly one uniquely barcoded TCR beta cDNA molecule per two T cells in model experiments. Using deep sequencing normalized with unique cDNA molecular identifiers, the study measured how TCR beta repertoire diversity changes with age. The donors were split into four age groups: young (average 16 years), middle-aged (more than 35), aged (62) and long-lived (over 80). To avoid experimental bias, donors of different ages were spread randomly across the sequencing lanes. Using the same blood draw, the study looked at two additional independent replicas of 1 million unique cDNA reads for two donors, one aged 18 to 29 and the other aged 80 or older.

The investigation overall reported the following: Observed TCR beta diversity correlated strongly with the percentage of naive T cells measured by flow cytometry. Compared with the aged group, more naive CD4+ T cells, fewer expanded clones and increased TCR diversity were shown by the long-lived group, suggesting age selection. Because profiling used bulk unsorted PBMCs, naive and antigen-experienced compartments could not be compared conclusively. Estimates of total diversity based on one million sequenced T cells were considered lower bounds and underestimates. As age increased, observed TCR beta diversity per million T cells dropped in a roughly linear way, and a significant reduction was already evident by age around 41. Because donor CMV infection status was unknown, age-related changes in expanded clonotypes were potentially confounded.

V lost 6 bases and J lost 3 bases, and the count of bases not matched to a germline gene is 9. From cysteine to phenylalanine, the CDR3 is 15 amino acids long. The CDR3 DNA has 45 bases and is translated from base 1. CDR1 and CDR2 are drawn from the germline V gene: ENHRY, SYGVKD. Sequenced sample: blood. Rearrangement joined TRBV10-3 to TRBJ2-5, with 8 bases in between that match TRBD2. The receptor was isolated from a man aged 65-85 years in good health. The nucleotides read TGTGCCATCAGGGCCGGGACTAGTGAAAAAGAGACCCAGTACTTC. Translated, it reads CAIRAGTSEKETQYF.